This T cell receptor (beta chain) is from a study of cytomegalovirus exposure and HLA in healthy donors. As for the study in general: The roughly 120 validation repertoires matched the roughly 650 first-cohort repertoires in platform, a later analysis reported. General observations from the study: Despite most TCR sequences being rare, some public TCRs occurred in many donors. The investigators catalogued some 160 TCR beta chains as cytomegalovirus-associated.

TCRdb's table, derived via immunoSEQ multiplex PCR, lists solely in-frame clones and lacks some. The table records 100,000 to 150,000 clones, 80% to 90% of them present only once. It was the 120-subject validation cohort, separate from the approximately 620-subject first cohort, to which the donors belonged. Germline loops: CDR1 SGHVS, CDR2 FNYEAQ. This CDR3 spans 17 amino acids. The V end lost 0 bases, the J end lost 1 base, and 13 bases lay between the germline ends. As regards this clone: The target antigen is unknown.

Material: PBMCs. The gene calls are TRBV7-6 and TRBJ1-5, with a tentative D call TRBD1 (5 bases). The source is a woman between 18 and 30 years old in good health and CMV-seronegative. For the CDR3, the DNA is TGTGCCAGCAGCTTAGCGCTGGTCAGGGTCAGCAATCAGCCCCAGCATTTT. Encoded protein: CASSLALVRVSNQPQHF.